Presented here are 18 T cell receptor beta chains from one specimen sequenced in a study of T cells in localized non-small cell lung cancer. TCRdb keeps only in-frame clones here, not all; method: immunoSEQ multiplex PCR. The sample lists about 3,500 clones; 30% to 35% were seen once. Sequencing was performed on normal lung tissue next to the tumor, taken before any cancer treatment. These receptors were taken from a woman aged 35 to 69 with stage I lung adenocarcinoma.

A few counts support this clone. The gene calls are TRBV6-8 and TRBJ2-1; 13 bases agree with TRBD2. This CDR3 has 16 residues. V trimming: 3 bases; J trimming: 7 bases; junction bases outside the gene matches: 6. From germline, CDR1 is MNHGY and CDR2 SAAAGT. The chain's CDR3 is CASSYSLAGGRNEQFF. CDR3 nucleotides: TGTGCCAGCAGTTATTCACTAGCGGGGGGGCGGAATGAGCAGTTCTTC.

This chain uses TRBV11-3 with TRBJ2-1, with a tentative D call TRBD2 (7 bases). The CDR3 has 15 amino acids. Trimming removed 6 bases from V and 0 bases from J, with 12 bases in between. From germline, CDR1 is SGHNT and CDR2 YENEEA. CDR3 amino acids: CASSRGGFSYNEQFF. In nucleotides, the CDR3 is TGTGCCAGCAGTCGCGGGGGCTTCTCCTACAATGAGCAGTTCTTC.

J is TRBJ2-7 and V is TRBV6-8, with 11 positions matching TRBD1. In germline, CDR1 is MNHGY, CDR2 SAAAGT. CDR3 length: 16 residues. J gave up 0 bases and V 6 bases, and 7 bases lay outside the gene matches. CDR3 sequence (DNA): TGTGCCAGCAGAACGGGAGGGACAGGGGGCTCCTACGAGCAGTACTTC. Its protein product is CASRTGGTGGSYEQYF.

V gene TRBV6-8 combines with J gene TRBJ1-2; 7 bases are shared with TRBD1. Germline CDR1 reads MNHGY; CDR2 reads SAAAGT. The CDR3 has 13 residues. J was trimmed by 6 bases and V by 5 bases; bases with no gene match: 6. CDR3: CASSPDRDNGYTF. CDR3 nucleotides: TGTGCCAGCAGTCCCGACAGGGATAATGGCTACACCTTC.

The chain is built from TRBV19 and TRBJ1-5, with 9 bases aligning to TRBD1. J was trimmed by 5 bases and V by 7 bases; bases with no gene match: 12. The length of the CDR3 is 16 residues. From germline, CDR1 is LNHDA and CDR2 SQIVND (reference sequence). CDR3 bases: TGTGCCAGTACCTATCGCTCGGGACAGGGCCATCAGCCCCAGCATTTT. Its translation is CASTYRSGQGHQPQHF.

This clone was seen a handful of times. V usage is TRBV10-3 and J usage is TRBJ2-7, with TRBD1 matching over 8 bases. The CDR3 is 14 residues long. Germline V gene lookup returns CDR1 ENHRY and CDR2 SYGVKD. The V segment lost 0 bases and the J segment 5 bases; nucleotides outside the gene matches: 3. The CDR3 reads CAISESMDRDEQYF. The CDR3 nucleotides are TGTGCCATCAGTGAGTCAATGGACAGGGACGAGCAGTACTTC.

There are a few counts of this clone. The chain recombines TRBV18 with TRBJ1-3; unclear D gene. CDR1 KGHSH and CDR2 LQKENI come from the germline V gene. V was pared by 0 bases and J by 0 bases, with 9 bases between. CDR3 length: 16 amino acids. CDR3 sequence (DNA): TGTGCCAGCTCACCACCCTCCACCGACTCTGGAAACACCATATATTTT. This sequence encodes CASSPPSTDSGNTIYF.

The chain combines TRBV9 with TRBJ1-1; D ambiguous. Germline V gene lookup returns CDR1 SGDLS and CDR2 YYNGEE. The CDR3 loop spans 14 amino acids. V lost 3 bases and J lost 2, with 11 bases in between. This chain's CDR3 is CASSALNRNTEAFF. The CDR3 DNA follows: TGTGCCAGCAGCGCTTTGAACAGAAACACTGAAGCTTTCTTT. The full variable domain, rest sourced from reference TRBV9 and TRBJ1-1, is DSGVTQTPKHLITATGQRVTLRCSPRSGDLSVYWYQQSLDQGLQFLIQYYNGEERAKGNILERFSAQQFPDLHSELNLSSLELGDSALYFCASSALNRNTEAFFGQGTRLTVV.

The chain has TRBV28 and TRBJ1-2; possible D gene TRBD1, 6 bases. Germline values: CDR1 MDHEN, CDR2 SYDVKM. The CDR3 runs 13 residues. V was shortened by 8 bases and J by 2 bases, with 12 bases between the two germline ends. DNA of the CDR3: TGTGCCAGCCTTTTGACAGGAAACTATGGCTACACCTTC. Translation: CASLLTGNYGYTF.

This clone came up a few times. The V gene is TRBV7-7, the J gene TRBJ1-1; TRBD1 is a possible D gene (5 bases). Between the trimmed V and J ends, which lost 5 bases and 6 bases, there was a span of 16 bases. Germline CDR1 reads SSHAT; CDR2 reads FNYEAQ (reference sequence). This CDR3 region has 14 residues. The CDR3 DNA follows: TGTGCCAGCAGCCTGTCCCGGGACGTTGCTGAAGCTTTCTTT. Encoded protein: CASSLSRDVAEAFF.

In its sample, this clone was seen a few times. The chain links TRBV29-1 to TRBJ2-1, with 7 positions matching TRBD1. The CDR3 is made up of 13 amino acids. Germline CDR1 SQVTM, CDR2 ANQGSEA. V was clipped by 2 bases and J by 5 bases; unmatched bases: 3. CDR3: CSVETDRDNEQFF. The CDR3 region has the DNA TGCAGCGTTGAAACCGACAGGGACAATGAGCAGTTCTTC.

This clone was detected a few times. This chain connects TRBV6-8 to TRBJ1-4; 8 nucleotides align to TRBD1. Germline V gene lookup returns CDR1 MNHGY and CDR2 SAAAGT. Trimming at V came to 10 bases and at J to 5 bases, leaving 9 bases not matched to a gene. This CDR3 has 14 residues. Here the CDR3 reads CAIRSGTGNEKLFF. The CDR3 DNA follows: TGTGCCATCAGGAGCGGGACAGGCAATGAAAAACTGTTTTTT.

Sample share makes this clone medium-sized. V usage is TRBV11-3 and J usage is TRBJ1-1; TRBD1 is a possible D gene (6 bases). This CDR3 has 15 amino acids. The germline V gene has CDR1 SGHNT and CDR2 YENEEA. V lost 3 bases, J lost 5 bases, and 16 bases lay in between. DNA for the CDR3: TGTGCCAGCAGCTTGAGTGGCAGGGGTGGGACTGAAGCTTTCTTT. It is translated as CASSLSGRGGTEAFF.

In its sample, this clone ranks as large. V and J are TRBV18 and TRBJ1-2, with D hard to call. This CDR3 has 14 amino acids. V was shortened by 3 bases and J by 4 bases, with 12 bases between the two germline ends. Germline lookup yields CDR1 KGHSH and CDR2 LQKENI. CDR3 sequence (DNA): TGTGCCAGCTCACCGCCGTCAGGACCCTATGGCTACACCTTC. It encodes CASSPPSGPYGYTF. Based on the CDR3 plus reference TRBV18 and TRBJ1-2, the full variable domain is NAGVMQNPRHLVRRRGQEARLRCSPMKGHSHVYWYRQLPEEGLKFMVYLQKENIIDESGMPKERFSAEFPKEGPSILRIQQVVRGDSAAYFCASSPPSGPYGYTFGSGTRLTVV.

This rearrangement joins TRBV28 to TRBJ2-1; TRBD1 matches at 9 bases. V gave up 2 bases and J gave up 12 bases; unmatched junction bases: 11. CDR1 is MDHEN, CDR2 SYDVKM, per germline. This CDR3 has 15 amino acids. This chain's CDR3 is CASSLRDRALTGQFF. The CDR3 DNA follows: TGTGCCAGCAGTTTACGGGACAGGGCGCTAACGGGGCAGTTCTTC.

The DNA of the CDR3 is TGTGCCAGCAGTGGGATATCTAGCGGGGTGGGGGATACGCAGTATTTT. It is translated as CASSGISSGVGDTQYF. The V call is TRBV25-1, the J call TRBJ2-3; the match to TRBD2 covers 9 bases. Trimming at V came to 4 bases and at J to 6 bases, leaving 11 bases not matched to a gene. In germline, CDR1 is MGHDK, CDR2 SYGVNS. The CDR3 runs 16 residues.

The CDR3 coding sequence is TGTGCCAGCGGAGGGGACAGGGTCTCTCCCCAGCATTTT. The encoded protein is CASGGDRVSPQHF. V usage is TRBV10-3 and J usage is TRBJ1-5, with 9 bases identical to TRBD1. CDR1 is ENHRY and CDR2 is SYGVKD in the germline V gene. The CDR3 has 13 amino acids. J lost 10 bases, V lost 10 bases, and 11 bases had no gene match.

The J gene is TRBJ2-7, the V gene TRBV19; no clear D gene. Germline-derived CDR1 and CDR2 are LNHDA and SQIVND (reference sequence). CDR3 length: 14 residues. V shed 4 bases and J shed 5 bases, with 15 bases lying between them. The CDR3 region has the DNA TGTGCCAGTAGTAAATTCAGAGTAATGGACGAGCAGTACTTC. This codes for CASSKFRVMDEQYF.